The TCR beta chain described here comes from a study of T-cell memory formation after mild COVID-19. About the research overall: TCR clusters were largely donor specific.

5'RACE with constant-segment primers built TCRalpha and TCRbeta cDNA libraries with UMIs. MiXCR, applied by TCRdb to the 5' RACE reads, yields one record per CDR3 protein. The profile shows 180,000 or so distinct CDR3 sequences, 15% to 20% of them singletons. Concerning this clonotype itself: Its specificity is unknown.

V lost 1 base to trimming and J lost 0 bases, with 19 bases between them. The CDR3 extends over 18 amino acids. Germline V lookup: CDR1 LGHNA, CDR2 YNFKEQ. General study findings and limits: Cross-reactive memory apparently joined, as some responding clones appeared in pre-infection memory. Contracting clones localized mainly to CM and EM when CD4+ and mainly to EMRA when CD8+.

This chain joins TRBV4-2 and TRBJ2-7, with a weak D call TRBD1 (6 bases). Sequenced input: PBMCs or a T cell subset sorted from them (not recorded which). The receptor's source is an adult woman who had mild COVID-19 (a few samples of this study predate the infection). Cell type and time point are not known. Written as DNA, the CDR3 is TGTGCCAGCAGCCAAGCTTCCGGAGTAGACAGGTACTCCTACGAGCAGTACTTC. Protein product: CASSQASGVDRYSYEQYF.